This paragraph covers one T cell receptor beta chain sequence. No antigen is known for it. The data were obtained in a study of shared clonotypes between healthy human individuals. Study-wide results and caveats: What naive subsets generally showed was a larger estimated richness than memory subsets showed. It was the non-shared clonotypes that had lower generation probabilities than clonotypes shared by all four donors.

TCRdb's table, derived via immunoSEQ multiplex PCR, lists solely in-frame clones and lacks some. The repertoire consists of about 2 million clones, with around 95% occurring once and the leading ten covering more than 0.1%. From germline, CDR1 is SGHDT and CDR2 YYEEEE. This CDR3 is 15 amino acids long. Trimming stripped 2 bases from V and 2 bases from J, with 13 bases between. Donors had no recently reported acute infections or vaccinations and were HIV-negative. V usage is TRBV5-6 and J usage is TRBJ1-2, with D possibly being TRBD1 (6 bases). The sequenced sample consisted of naive CD4+ T cells sorted from blood. Subset in this sample: CD45RA+ positively selected. This clonotype originated in a man in his late teens or twenties in good health. CDR3 sequence: CASSLGTRRNYGYTF. CDR3 coding DNA: TGTGCCAGCAGCTTAGGGACAAGGAGGAACTATGGCTACACCTTC.